The 2 T cell receptor beta chains listed next were all sequenced from one sample in a study of molecular identifiers for immune sequencing clone quantification. TCRdb independently ran MiXCR on the PCR reads; one entry per CDR3 protein. The sample has tens of thousands of distinct CDR3 sequences, around 25% seen once. Sequencing used naive CD8+ T cells from blood, with Jurkat cell RNA spiked in. Subset defined: FACS-sorted CD8+CD4-CCR7+CD45RA+ naive T cells. These receptors were collected from a human donor in good health. Some libraries in this study had Jurkat cell RNA spiked in.

This clonotype was seen repeatedly, ten times or more. The chain carries TRBV6-5 and TRBJ2-7; 7 nucleotides agree with TRBD1. With V trimmed by 4 bases and J by 0 bases, 3 bases remained unmatched. The V gene's germline CDR1 is MNHEY and CDR2 SVGAGI. This CDR3 spans 14 amino acids. CDR3 protein: CASSSGTASYEQYF. In nucleotides, the CDR3 is TGTGCCAGCAGTTCCGGGACAGCCTCCTACGAGCAGTACTTC.

Points on this clonotype: Since a much larger clone is just one base distant, this may be a read error. This chain joins TRBV6-5 and TRBJ2-6; D remains ambiguous. The germline CDR1 and CDR2 sequences are MNHEY and SVGAGI. The CDR3 consists of 14 residues. CDR3 sequence reads: CARSYFSGANVLTF. CDR3 bases: TGTGCCCGCAGTTATTTCTCTGGGGCCAACGTCCTGACTTTC.